This T cell receptor (beta chain) was captured by sequencing in a study of Graves' ophthalmopathy and Graves' hyperthyroidism. Whole-study context: At initial diagnosis, peripheral blood was obtained, and this preceded any treatment.

TCR beta CDR3 regions were amplified from RNA transcripts. RT-PCR with HTBI primers came first, then second-round multiplex PCR. Each CDR3 protein gets one entry after TCRdb re-called the multiplex PCR reads with MiXCR. The sample contains 600,000 to 950,000 distinct CDR3 sequences, roughly two fifths of which appear only once. There are 15 residues in the CDR3. Germline V CDR1 and CDR2: KGHDR, SFDVKD. J was trimmed by 5 bases and V by 4 bases; bases with no gene match: 4. This clonotype was detected ten times or more. Presentation of ophthalmopathy in the donors involved moderate-to-severe activity, CAS ≥3, NOSPECS ≥4 and a duration under 3 months.

The chain recombines TRBV24-1 with TRBJ2-5, with TRBD2 matching 12 bases. The sequence was obtained from an adult man with Graves' ophthalmopathy. The material sequenced was peripheral blood. In nucleotides, the CDR3 is TGTGCCACCAGTGACCCCGGGACTAGCGGGGAGACCCAGTACTTC. This translates into CATSDPGTSGETQYF.